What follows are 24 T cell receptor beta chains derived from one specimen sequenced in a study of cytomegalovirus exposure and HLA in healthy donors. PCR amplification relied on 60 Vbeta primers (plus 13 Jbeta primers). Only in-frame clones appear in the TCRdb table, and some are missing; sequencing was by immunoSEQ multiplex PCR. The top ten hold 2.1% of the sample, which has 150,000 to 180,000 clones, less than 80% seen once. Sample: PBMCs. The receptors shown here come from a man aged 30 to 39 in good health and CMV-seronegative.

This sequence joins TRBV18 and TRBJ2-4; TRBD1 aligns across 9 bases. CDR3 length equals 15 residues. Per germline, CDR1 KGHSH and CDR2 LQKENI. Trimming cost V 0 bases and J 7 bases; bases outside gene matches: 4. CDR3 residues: CASSPPGQGRNIQYF. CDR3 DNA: TGTGCCAGCTCACCACCCGGACAGGGGAGGAACATTCAGTACTTC.

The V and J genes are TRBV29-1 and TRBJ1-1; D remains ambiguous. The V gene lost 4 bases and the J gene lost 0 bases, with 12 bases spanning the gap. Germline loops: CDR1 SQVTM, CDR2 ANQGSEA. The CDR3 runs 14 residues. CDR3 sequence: CSVVAGSLNTEAFF. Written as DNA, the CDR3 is TGCAGCGTTGTAGCGGGAAGCCTGAACACTGAAGCTTTCTTT.

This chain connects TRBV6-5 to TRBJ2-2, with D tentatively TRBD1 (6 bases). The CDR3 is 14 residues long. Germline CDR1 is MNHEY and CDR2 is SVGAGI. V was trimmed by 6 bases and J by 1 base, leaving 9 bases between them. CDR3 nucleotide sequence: TGTGCCAGCAGCGGACAGTTGAACACCGGGGAGCTGTTTTTT. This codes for CASSGQLNTGELFF.

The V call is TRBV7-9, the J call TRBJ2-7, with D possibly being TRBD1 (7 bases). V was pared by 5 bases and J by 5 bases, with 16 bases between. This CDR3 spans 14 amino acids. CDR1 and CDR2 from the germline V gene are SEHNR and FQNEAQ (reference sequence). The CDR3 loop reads CASSADREEDEQYF. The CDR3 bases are TGTGCCAGCAGCGCAGACAGGGAGGAAGACGAGCAGTACTTC.

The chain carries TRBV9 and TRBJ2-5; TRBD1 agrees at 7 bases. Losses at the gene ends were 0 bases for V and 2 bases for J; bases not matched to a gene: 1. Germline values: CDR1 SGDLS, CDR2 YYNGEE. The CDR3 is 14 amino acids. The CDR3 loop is CASSVGGQQETQYF. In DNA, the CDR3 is TGTGCCAGCAGCGTAGGGGGACAGCAAGAGACCCAGTACTTC.

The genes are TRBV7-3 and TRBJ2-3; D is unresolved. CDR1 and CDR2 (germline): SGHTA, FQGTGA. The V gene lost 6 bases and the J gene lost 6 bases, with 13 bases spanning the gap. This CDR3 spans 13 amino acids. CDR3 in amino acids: CASSPEPGDTQYF. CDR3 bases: TGTGCCAGCAGTCCAGAGCCCGGGGATACGCAGTATTTT. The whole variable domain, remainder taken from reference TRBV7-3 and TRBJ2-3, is GAGVSQTPSNKVTEKGKYVELRCDPISGHTALYWYRQSLGQGPEFLIYFQGTGAADDSGLPNDRFFAVRPEGSVSTLKIQRTERGDSAVYLCASSPEPGDTQYFGPGTRLTVL.

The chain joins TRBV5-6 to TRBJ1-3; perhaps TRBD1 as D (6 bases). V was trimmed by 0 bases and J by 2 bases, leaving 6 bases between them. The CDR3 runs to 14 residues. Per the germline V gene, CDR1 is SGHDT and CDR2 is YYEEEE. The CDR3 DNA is TGTGCCAGCAGCTTGGGGACAGCTGGAAACACCATATATTTT. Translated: CASSLGTAGNTIYF. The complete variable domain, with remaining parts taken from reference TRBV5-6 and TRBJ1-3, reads DAGVTQSPTHLIKTRGQQVTLRCSPKSGHDTVSWYQQALGQGPQFIFQYYEEEERQRGNFPDRFSGHQFPNYSSELNVNALLLGDSALYLCASSLGTAGNTIYFGEGSWLTVV.

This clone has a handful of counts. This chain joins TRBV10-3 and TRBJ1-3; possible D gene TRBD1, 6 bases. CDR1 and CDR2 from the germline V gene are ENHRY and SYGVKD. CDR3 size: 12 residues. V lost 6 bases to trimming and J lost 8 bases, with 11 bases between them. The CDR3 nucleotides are TGTGCCATCAGCGCTACAGGGCACACCATATATTTT. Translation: CAISATGHTIYF.

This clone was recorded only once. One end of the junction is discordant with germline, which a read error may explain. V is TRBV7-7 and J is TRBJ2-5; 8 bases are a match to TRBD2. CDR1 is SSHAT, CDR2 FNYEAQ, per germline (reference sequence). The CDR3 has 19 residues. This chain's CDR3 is CASSPDPTGGPPDQETQYF. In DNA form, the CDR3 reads TGTGCTAGCAGCCCAGATCCCACGGGGGGGCCCCCCGACCAAGAGACCCAGTACTTC.

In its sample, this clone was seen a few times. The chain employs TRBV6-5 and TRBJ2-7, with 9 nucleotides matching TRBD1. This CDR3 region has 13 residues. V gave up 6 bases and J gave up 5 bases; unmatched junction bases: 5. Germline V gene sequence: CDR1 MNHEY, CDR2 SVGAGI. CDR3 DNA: TGTGCCAGCAGCCGGGGACAGGGCCACGAGCAGTACTTC. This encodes CASSRGQGHEQYF.

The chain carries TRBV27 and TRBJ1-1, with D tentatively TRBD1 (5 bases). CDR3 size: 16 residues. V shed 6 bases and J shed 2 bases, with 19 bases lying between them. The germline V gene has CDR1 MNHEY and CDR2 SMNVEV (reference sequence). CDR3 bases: TGTGCCAGCAGCACTGGGCCGCGCAGGGAAAACACTGAAGCTTTCTTT. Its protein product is CASSTGPRRENTEAFF.

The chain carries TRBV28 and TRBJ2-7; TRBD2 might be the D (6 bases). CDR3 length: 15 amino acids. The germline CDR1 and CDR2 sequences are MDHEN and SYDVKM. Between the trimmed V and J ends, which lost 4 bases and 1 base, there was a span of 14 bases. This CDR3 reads CASSSVPGGSYEQYF. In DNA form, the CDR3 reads TGTGCCAGCAGTTCGGTGCCCGGGGGTTCCTACGAGCAGTACTTC.

CDR3 DNA sequence: TGTGCCAGCTCACCACGTCACGCAGGCGGGGGAATGAACACTGAAGCTTTCTTT. Translation gives CASSPRHAGGGMNTEAFF. The gene calls are TRBV18 and TRBJ1-1, with a weak D call TRBD1 (5 bases). V lost 1 base and J 0 bases, leaving 18 bases between the germline ends. Germline CDR1 is KGHSH and CDR2 is LQKENI. This CDR3 comprises 18 residues.

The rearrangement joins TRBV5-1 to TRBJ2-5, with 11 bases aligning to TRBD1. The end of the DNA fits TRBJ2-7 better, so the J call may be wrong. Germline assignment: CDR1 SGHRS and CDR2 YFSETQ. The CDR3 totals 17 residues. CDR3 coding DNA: TGCGCCAGCAGCTTCGCTGGCCCCGGACAGGGGGCCGACGAGCAGTACTTC. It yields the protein CASSFAGPGQGADEQYF.

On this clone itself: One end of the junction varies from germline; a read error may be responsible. The CDR3 region has the DNA TGTGCCAACAGCCTAGCTGGGGGGGGCACTGAAGCTTTCTTT. It specifies CANSLAGGGTEAFF. V and J are TRBV5-4 and TRBJ1-1; D might be TRBD1 (5 bases). In germline, CDR1 is SGHNT, CDR2 YYREEE (reference sequence). The CDR3 length is 14 residues.

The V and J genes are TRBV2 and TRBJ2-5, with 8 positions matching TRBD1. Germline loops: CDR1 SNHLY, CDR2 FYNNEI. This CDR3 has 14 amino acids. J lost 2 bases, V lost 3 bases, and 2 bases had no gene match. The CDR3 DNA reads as TGTGCCAGCAGTGACAGGGGGCTACAAGAGACCCAGTACTTC. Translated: CASSDRGLQETQYF.

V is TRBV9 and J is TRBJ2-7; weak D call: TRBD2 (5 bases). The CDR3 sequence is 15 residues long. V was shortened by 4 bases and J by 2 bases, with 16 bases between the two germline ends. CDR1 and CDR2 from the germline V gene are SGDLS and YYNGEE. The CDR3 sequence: CASSSRPGSTYEQYF. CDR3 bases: TGTGCCAGCAGCTCTCGGCCGGGATCAACCTACGAGCAGTACTTC.

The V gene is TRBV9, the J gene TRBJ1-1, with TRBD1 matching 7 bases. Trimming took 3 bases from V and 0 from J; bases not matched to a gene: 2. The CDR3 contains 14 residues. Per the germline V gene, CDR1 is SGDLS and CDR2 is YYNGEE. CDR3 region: CASSGDSLNTEAFF. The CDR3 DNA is TGTGCCAGCAGCGGGGACAGCCTGAACACTGAAGCTTTCTTT.

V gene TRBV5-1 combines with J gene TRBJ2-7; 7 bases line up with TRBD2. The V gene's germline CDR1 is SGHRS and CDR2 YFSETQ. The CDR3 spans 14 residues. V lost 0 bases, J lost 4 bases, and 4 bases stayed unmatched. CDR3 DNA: TGCGCCAGCAGCTTGGGCGGGGGACTGTACGAGCAGTACTTC. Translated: CASSLGGGLYEQYF. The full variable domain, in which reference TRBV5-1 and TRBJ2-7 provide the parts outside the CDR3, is KAGVTQTPRYLIKTRGQQVTLSCSPISGHRSVSWYQQTPGQGLQFLFEYFSETQRNKGNFPGRFSGRQFSNSRSEMNVSTLELGDSALYLCASSLGGGLYEQYFGPGTRLTVT.

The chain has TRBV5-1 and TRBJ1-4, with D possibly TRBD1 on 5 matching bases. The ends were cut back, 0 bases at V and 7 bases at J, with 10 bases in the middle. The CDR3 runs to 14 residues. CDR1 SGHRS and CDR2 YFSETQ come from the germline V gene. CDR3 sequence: CASSLAGIGEKLFF. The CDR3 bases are TGCGCCAGCAGCTTGGCAGGGATCGGTGAAAAACTGTTTTTT.

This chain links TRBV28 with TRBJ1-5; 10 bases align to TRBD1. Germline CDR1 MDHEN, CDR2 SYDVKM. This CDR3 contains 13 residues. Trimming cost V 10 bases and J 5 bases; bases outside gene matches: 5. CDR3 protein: CAIGTGDHQPQHF. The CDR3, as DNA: TGTGCCATCGGGACAGGGGACCATCAGCCCCAGCATTTT.

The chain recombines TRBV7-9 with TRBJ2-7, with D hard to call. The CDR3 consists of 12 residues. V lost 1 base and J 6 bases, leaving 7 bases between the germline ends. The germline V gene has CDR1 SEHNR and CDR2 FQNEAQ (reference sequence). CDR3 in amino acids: CASSLGQPEQYF. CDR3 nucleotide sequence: TGTGCCAGCAGCTTAGGACAACCCGAGCAGTACTTC.

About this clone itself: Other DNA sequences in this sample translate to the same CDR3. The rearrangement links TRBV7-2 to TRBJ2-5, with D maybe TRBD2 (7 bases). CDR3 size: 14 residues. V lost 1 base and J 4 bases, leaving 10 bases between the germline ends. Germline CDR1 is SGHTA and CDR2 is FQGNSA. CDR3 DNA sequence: TGTGCCAGCAGCTTAGGGGGGGGCGGAGAGACCCAGTACTTC. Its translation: CASSLGGGGETQYF. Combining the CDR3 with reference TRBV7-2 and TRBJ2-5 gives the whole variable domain GAGVSQSPSNKVTEKGKDVELRCDPISGHTALYWYRQSLGQGLEFLIYFQGNSAPDKSGLPSDRFSAERTGGSVSTLTIQRTQQEDSAVYLCASSLGGGGETQYFGPGTRLLVL.

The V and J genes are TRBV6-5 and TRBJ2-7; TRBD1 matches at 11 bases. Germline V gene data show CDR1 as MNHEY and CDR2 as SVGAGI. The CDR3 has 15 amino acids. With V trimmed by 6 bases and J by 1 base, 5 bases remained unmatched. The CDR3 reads CASRAGTGGSYEQYF. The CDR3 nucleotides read TGTGCCAGCAGAGCCGGGACAGGGGGGTCCTACGAGCAGTACTTC.